A single sample is the source of the 29 T cell receptor beta chains below, sequenced in a study of siplizumab effects on memory and regulatory T cells. Only in-frame clones appear in the TCRdb table, and some are missing; sequencing was by immunoSEQ multiplex PCR. The table lists about 6,500 clones, just over 60% of them singletons, with approximately 15% in the top ten. Sample: effector memory CD8+ T cells sorted from blood. Subset here: unstimulated CD8+ effector memory T cells. These receptors all come from a human donor in good health.

J is TRBJ1-1 and V is TRBV5-5, with D possibly TRBD1 on 6 matching bases. CDR1 is SGHKS, CDR2 YYEKEE, per germline (reference sequence). Deletions cut 1 base from V and 0 bases from J, with 10 bases between. CDR3 length equals 15 residues. The CDR3 DNA follows: TGTGCCAGCAGCTTGCGGGGGGGCATGAACACTGAAGCTTTCTTT. Its protein product is CASSLRGGMNTEAFF.

The chain is built from TRBV28 and TRBJ2-5; D unresolved. V lost 3 bases to trimming and J lost 1 base, with 9 bases between them. In germline, CDR1 is MDHEN, CDR2 SYDVKM. The CDR3 is 14 residues long. The CDR3 DNA is TGTGCCAGCAGTTTCGCGACACCCCAAGAGACCCAGTACTTC. This gives the protein CASSFATPQETQYF.

V gene TRBV28 combines with J gene TRBJ1-2, with a tentative D call TRBD1 (5 bases). There are 16 residues in the CDR3. Per the germline V gene, CDR1 is MDHEN and CDR2 is SYDVKM. Trimming cost V 3 bases and J 1 base, with 15 bases left between them. CDR3 sequence: CASSFLGGALNYGYTF. CDR3 in DNA: TGTGCCAGCAGTTTTCTTGGGGGAGCCCTTAACTATGGCTACACCTTC.

This clone is labeled as medium-sized. The chain combines TRBV19 with TRBJ1-5; D unclear. The V gene lost 4 bases and the J gene lost 0 bases, with 10 bases spanning the gap. The CDR3 is made up of 15 amino acids. Looked up from germline, CDR1 is LNHDA and CDR2 is SQIVND (reference sequence). The CDR3 reads CASSRNSYSNQPQHF. The CDR3 region has the DNA TGTGCCAGTAGTAGAAACAGTTATAGCAATCAGCCCCAGCATTTT.

The V gene is TRBV4-3, the J gene TRBJ2-3; D may be TRBD2 (6 bases). There are 17 residues in the CDR3. The germline V gene has CDR1 LGHNA and CDR2 YSLEER. V was pared by 0 bases and J by 2 bases, with 15 bases between. The CDR3 bases are TGCGCCAGCAGCCAAGATTTAAACGGGGGAGTCACAGATACGCAGTATTTT. Translating it yields CASSQDLNGGVTDTQYF.

The J gene is TRBJ2-1, the V gene TRBV29-1, with 8 positions matching TRBD2. The germline gives CDR1 SQVTM, CDR2 ANQGSEA. This CDR3 spans 15 amino acids. The J segment lost 2 bases and the V segment lost 5 bases, leaving 8 bases of the junction unmatched. CDR3 protein: CSVRSSGTPYNEQFF. The CDR3 coding sequence is TGCAGCGTTCGAAGTAGCGGGACCCCCTACAATGAGCAGTTCTTC.

V and J are TRBV15 and TRBJ1-3; a possible D gene is TRBD1 (5 bases). This CDR3 region has 16 residues. Looked up from germline, CDR1 is LNHNV and CDR2 is YYDKDF (reference sequence). With 0 bases removed from V and 4 bases from J, the gap between germline ends came to 13 bases. CDR3 coding DNA: TGTGCCACCAGCAGAGATTTAGGGGTTGTCGGAAACACCATATATTTT. As protein: CATSRDLGVVGNTIYF. Full variable domain (missing parts from reference TRBV15 and TRBJ1-3): DAMVIQNPRYQVTQFGKPVTLSCSQTLNHNVMYWYQQKSSQAPKLLFHYYDKDFNNEADTPDNFQSRRPNTSFCFLDIRSPGLGDTAMYLCATSRDLGVVGNTIYFGEGSWLTVV.

The V call is TRBV9, the J call TRBJ2-2, with D perhaps TRBD2 (5 bases). V lost 0 bases to trimming and J lost 7 bases, with 19 bases between them. CDR1 SGDLS and CDR2 YYNGEE come from the germline V gene. There are 17 residues in the CDR3. This chain's CDR3 is CASSVVIGFEGRGELFF. The CDR3 coding sequence is TGTGCCAGCAGCGTAGTGATCGGGTTTGAGGGCCGCGGGGAGCTGTTTTTT.

The rearrangement links TRBV4-2 to TRBJ2-1; D remains ambiguous. Germline values: CDR1 LGHNA, CDR2 YNFKEQ. V was trimmed by 2 bases and J by 10 bases, leaving 9 bases between them. This CDR3 is built from 12 residues. The DNA of the CDR3 is TGTGCCAGCAGCCAAATCGGGCCAGAGCAGTTCTTC. Protein: CASSQIGPEQFF.

The chain has TRBV4-1 and TRBJ1-2; TRBD1 agrees at 11 bases. The length of the CDR3 is 16 residues. The V segment lost 4 bases and the J segment 4 bases; nucleotides outside the gene matches: 8. CDR1 MGHRA and CDR2 YSYEKL come from the germline V gene. CDR3 loop: CASSLGQGAISYGYTF. The CDR3 DNA follows: TGCGCCAGCAGCCTCGGACAGGGGGCGATTAGCTATGGCTACACCTTC.

The CDR3 coding sequence is TGTGCCAGCAGTCTACTAGCGGGGGGGCCGGAGACCCAGTACTTC. Translating it yields CASSLLAGGPETQYF. The chain is built from TRBV6-1 and TRBJ2-5; the match to TRBD2 covers 13 bases. V shed 5 bases and J 5 bases; nucleotides not matched to a gene: 5. Germline-derived CDR1 and CDR2 are MNHNS and SASEGT. The CDR3 sequence is 15 residues long.

This clone was seen a single time. The CDR3: CASSNKGTQQSRANVLTF. The CDR3 region has the DNA TGCGCCAGCAGTAATAAGGGGACGCAACAAAGTCGGGCCAACGTCCTGACTTTC. The genes are TRBV23-1 and TRBJ2-6; D is perhaps TRBD1 or TRBD2 (5 bases each). TRBV23-1 is reported as an ORF; its role is uncertain. Trimming pared 5 bases from V and 5 bases from J, leaving 22 bases between. This CDR3 is built from 18 residues.

The chain recombines TRBV5-4 with TRBJ1-1; D not resolved. V lost 2 bases and J lost 6, with 11 bases in between. The CDR3 sequence is 13 residues long. Germline V gene data show CDR1 as SGHNT and CDR2 as YYREEE (reference sequence). In DNA form, the CDR3 reads TGTGCCAGCAGCTTCTTCGGCGGTTCTGAAGCTTTCTTT. This gives the protein CASSFFGGSEAFF.

The chain links TRBV19 to TRBJ2-1, with TRBD2 matching over 9 bases. V lost 5 bases and J lost 9; bases outside the gene matches: 14. The CDR3 contains 16 residues. Germline CDR1 and CDR2: LNHDA and SQIVND (reference sequence). The CDR3 bases are TGTGCCAGTAGTCTTTCTTTGGGACTAGCTTCCGGTGAGCAGTTCTTC. Residues: CASSLSLGLASGEQFF. The full variable domain, its missing parts supplied by reference TRBV19 and TRBJ2-1, is DGGITQSPKYLFRKEGQNVTLSCEQNLNHDAMYWYRQDPGQGLRLIYYSQIVNDFQKGDIAEGYSVSREKKESFPLTVTSAQKNPTAFYLCASSLSLGLASGEQFFGPGTRLTVL.

The V call is TRBV6-4, the J call TRBJ2-3, with a possible D match to TRBD2 (5 bases). Germline CDR1 is MRHNA and CDR2 is SNTAGT. V was clipped by 3 bases and J by 5 bases, with 12 bases between them. The CDR3 consists of 14 residues. The CDR3 DNA reads as TGTGCCAGCAGTGAAGAGGGCCTAGAAGATACGCAGTATTTT. Residues: CASSEEGLEDTQYF.

The rearrangement links TRBV6-4 to TRBJ1-6; TRBD1 aligns across 9 bases. There are 16 residues in the CDR3. Trimming at V came to 5 bases and at J to 7 bases, leaving 9 bases not matched to a gene. Germline CDR1 and CDR2: MRHNA and SNTAGT. CDR3 amino acids: CASSYIAGTGNSPLHF. CDR3 nucleotide sequence: TGTGCCAGCAGTTACATAGCCGGGACAGGGAATTCACCCCTCCACTTT.

This chain joins TRBV11-1 and TRBJ2-5; perhaps TRBD1 as D (5 bases). The CDR3 totals 15 residues. V dropped 1 base and J dropped 4 bases, with 13 bases sitting between them. Germline V gene data show CDR1 as SGHAT and CDR2 as FQDESV (reference sequence). CDR3 amino acids: CASSLDAGLGETQYF. DNA for the CDR3: TGTGCCAGCAGCTTAGATGCAGGGCTGGGAGAGACCCAGTACTTC.

This chain connects TRBV19 to TRBJ2-5; D uncertain. Looked up from germline, CDR1 is LNHDA and CDR2 is SQIVND (reference sequence). This CDR3 is 16 amino acids long. V lost 0 bases and J lost 5, with 16 bases in between. This chain's CDR3 is CASSIDLSGPWETQYF. CDR3 DNA: TGTGCCAGTAGTATAGATCTATCCGGGCCGTGGGAGACCCAGTACTTC. Full variable domain (rest looked up from reference TRBV19 and TRBJ2-5): DGGITQSPKYLFRKEGQNVTLSCEQNLNHDAMYWYRQDPGQGLRLIYYSQIVNDFQKGDIAEGYSVSREKKESFPLTVTSAQKNPTAFYLCASSIDLSGPWETQYFGPGTRLLVL.

This rearrangement joins TRBV2 to TRBJ1-1; D gene ambiguous. The CDR3 spans 11 residues. In germline, CDR1 is SNHLY, CDR2 FYNNEI. V shed 2 bases and J shed 8 bases, with 6 bases lying between them. CDR3 amino acids: CASSELEEAFF. In nucleotides, the CDR3 is TGTGCCAGCAGTGAATTAGAGGAAGCTTTCTTT.

The DNA of the CDR3 is TGTGCCAGCAGCCCCGGGACAGGGGGCGAGGCTTTCTTT. Its translation: CASSPGTGGEAFF. The chain couples TRBV5-8 to TRBJ1-1; 12 bases map to TRBD1. The CDR3 has 13 residues. J lost 11 bases, V lost 4 bases, and 6 bases had no gene match. Germline CDR1 reads SGHTS; CDR2 reads YDEGEE.

The chain links TRBV6-4 to TRBJ2-1, with 9 bases identical to TRBD2. The CDR3 contains 15 residues. The germline gives CDR1 MRHNA, CDR2 SNTAGT. V shed 6 bases, J shed 5 bases, and the junction held 8 bases outside the gene matches. For the CDR3, the DNA is TGTGCCAGCAGCTCCGAGGAGCGGGGGGACAATGAGCAGTTCTTC. Translated: CASSSEERGDNEQFF.

V usage is TRBV19 and J usage is TRBJ2-3, with 7 positions matching TRBD2. Germline values: CDR1 LNHDA, CDR2 SQIVND (reference sequence). Trimming cost V 5 bases and J 5 bases; bases outside gene matches: 13. The CDR3 is made up of 16 amino acids. CDR3 amino acids: CASSLVFAGVGDTQYF. As DNA, the CDR3 is TGTGCCAGTAGTTTGGTTTTTGCGGGGGTGGGAGATACGCAGTATTTT.

The chain links TRBV6-6 to TRBJ1-1; D uncertain. Germline V gene lookup returns CDR1 MNHNY and CDR2 SVGAGI (reference sequence). V gave up 4 bases and J gave up 4 bases, with 13 bases separating them. The CDR3 sequence is 14 residues long. CDR3: CASSSSFGGTEAFF. CDR3 in DNA: TGTGCCAGCAGTTCTTCTTTTGGAGGCACTGAAGCTTTCTTT.

V usage is TRBV6-5 and J usage is TRBJ2-3, with 10 bases that match TRBD1. V lost 4 bases to trimming and J lost 3 bases; unmatched junction nucleotides: 4. CDR3 size: 15 residues. Germline assignment: CDR1 MNHEY and CDR2 SVGAGI. The CDR3 is CASSSGTGETDTQYF. The CDR3 DNA is TGTGCCAGCAGTTCCGGGACAGGGGAGACAGATACGCAGTATTTT.

This sequence joins TRBV15 and TRBJ2-2; a weak D match, TRBD2 (6 bases). Deletions cut 0 bases from V and 6 bases from J, with 14 bases between. Per germline, CDR1 LNHNV and CDR2 YYDKDF (reference sequence). The length of the CDR3 is 16 residues. The CDR3 protein is CATSRDPGTGAGELFF. CDR3 bases: TGTGCCACCAGCAGAGATCCCGGGACGGGGGCCGGGGAGCTGTTTTTT. The variable domain in full, completed from reference TRBV15 and TRBJ2-2, reads DAMVIQNPRYQVTQFGKPVTLSCSQTLNHNVMYWYQQKSSQAPKLLFHYYDKDFNNEADTPDNFQSRRPNTSFCFLDIRSPGLGDTAMYLCATSRDPGTGAGELFFGEGSRLTVL.

This clone was counted a few times. The rearrangement links TRBV5-1 to TRBJ1-3; maybe TRBD1 (6 bases). CDR3 size: 16 residues. V was trimmed by 0 bases and J by 4 bases, leaving 14 bases between them. CDR1 SGHRS and CDR2 YFSETQ come from the germline V gene. CDR3 DNA: TGCGCCAGCAGCTTGGCAGGGGCGCCATCCGGAAACACCATATATTTT. It encodes CASSLAGAPSGNTIYF.

CDR3 loop: CASSRADREGGYEQYF. CDR3 nucleotide sequence: TGTGCCAGCAGCCGGGCGGACAGGGAAGGGGGATACGAGCAGTACTTC. This chain uses TRBV27 with TRBJ2-7; the match to TRBD1 covers 8 bases. The CDR3 loop spans 16 amino acids. Per germline, CDR1 MNHEY and CDR2 SMNVEV (reference sequence). The V segment lost 6 bases and the J segment 4 bases; nucleotides outside the gene matches: 14.

The V and J genes are TRBV27 and TRBJ2-5, with 9 bases identical to TRBD1. Germline-derived CDR1 and CDR2 are MNHEY and SMNVEV (reference sequence). The CDR3 is 14 amino acids. With 5 bases clipped from V and 2 bases from J, the junction kept 3 bases outside the gene matches. CDR3 DNA sequence: TGTGCCAGCAGTCCCGACAGGGGGCAAGAGACCCAGTACTTC. Residues: CASSPDRGQETQYF.

The V gene is TRBV7-9, the J gene TRBJ2-5, with a tentative D call TRBD2 (6 bases). Germline CDR1 SEHNR, CDR2 FQNEAQ (reference sequence). The CDR3 runs 13 residues. The V and J ends lost 1 base and 3 bases respectively, with 6 bases between them. CDR3 amino acids: CASSLGLEETQYF. DNA of the CDR3: TGTGCCAGCAGCTTAGGACTAGAAGAGACCCAGTACTTC.